Each of the 11 T cell receptor beta chains below was sequenced from the same sample in a study of T cell repertoires in cytomegalovirus infection. Antigens for these TCRs are unknown. TCRdb fed the reads into MiXCR, producing one record per CDR3 protein. The table records approximately 110,000 distinct CDR3 sequences, over 9% of them present only once. The source material was PBMCs, sequenced either directly or after in vitro stimulation (not recorded which). The receptors shown here come from a human donor in good health (CMV status not recorded). Some clones in this sample may be carry-over from other donors' samples.

The table lists this clonotype with many counts. This sequence joins TRBV7-2 and TRBJ1-6; 8 bases fit TRBD1. CDR3 length: 17 residues. Germline CDR1 is SGHTA and CDR2 is FQGNSA. V shed 6 bases and J 7 bases; nucleotides not matched to a gene: 14. The CDR3 sequence: CASSSQPGQGSNSPLHF. CDR3 sequence (DNA): TGTGCCAGCAGTTCTCAACCCGGACAGGGAAGCAATTCACCCCTCCACTTT.

This clonotype was found many times. The V call is TRBV27, the J call TRBJ1-6, with D possibly TRBD1 on 6 matching bases. CDR3 size: 16 residues. The V end lost 4 bases, the J end lost 0 bases, and 10 bases lay between the germline ends. CDR1 and CDR2 (germline): MNHEY, SMNVEV (reference sequence). The CDR3 loop reads CASSYRASSYNSPLHF. Written as DNA, the CDR3 is TGTGCCAGCAGTTACAGGGCAAGCTCCTATAATTCACCCCTCCACTTT.

Many counts were recorded for this clonotype. V gene TRBV7-8 combines with J gene TRBJ2-7, with TRBD1 matching 8 bases. This CDR3 is built from 15 residues. Looked up from germline, CDR1 is SGHVS and CDR2 is FQNEAQ. V shed 7 bases, J shed 3 bases, and the junction held 11 bases outside the gene matches. The CDR3 sequence: CASILNQGAFYEQYF. The CDR3 DNA sequence: TGTGCCAGCATCCTGAACCAGGGGGCCTTCTACGAGCAGTACTTC.

The V gene is TRBV12-3 or TRBV12-4, the J gene TRBJ2-1, with TRBD1 matching 10 bases. V lost 6 bases to trimming and J lost 8 bases; unmatched junction nucleotides: 7. The CDR3 is made up of 14 amino acids. The CDR3 DNA sequence: TGTGCCAGCAGCCGTGACAGGGGGCTGGATGAGCAGTTCTTC. The encoded protein is CASSRDRGLDEQFF.

A few counts support this clonotype. The genes are TRBV20-1 and TRBJ2-1; 7 bases are a match to TRBD2. This CDR3 has 14 residues. The germline CDR1 and CDR2 sequences are DFQATT and SNEGSKA (reference sequence). J lost 5 bases, V lost 2 bases, and 6 bases had no gene match. CDR3 sequence: CSARFSSGNNEQFF. CDR3 in DNA: TGCAGTGCTAGATTCTCTAGCGGTAACAATGAGCAGTTCTTC.

Only a few counts were recorded for this clonotype. J is TRBJ1-2 and V is TRBV12-5, with TRBD1 matching 7 bases. CDR1 LGHNT and CDR2 FRNRAP come from the germline V gene. With V trimmed by 4 bases and J by 4 bases, 9 bases remained unmatched. This CDR3 has 15 residues. The CDR3: CASGSDMGQRYGYTF. The CDR3 DNA is TGTGCTAGTGGTTCCGACATGGGACAGCGCTATGGCTACACCTTC.

This clonotype was counted only a few times. V usage is TRBV6-5 and J usage is TRBJ1-6, with D tentatively TRBD1 (6 bases). The CDR3 contains 14 residues. Trimming removed 6 bases at V and 4 bases at J, with 10 bases between. CDR1 is MNHEY and CDR2 is SVGAGI in the germline V gene. CDR3 in amino acids: CASRGQLYNSPLHF. In nucleotides, the CDR3 is TGTGCCAGCAGAGGACAGCTTTATAATTCACCCCTCCACTTT.

This clonotype has only a few counts. V gene TRBV30 combines with J gene TRBJ2-3; no clear D. This CDR3 comprises 13 residues. With 5 bases removed from V and 6 bases from J, the gap between germline ends came to 15 bases. The germline V gene encodes CDR1 GTSNPN and CDR2 SVGIG (reference sequence). In DNA form, the CDR3 reads TGTGCCTGGCTCAACAACGCTGGTGATACGCAGTATTTT. Protein: CAWLNNAGDTQYF.

Many counts were recorded for this clonotype. The chain uses TRBV7-9 and TRBJ1-1; D might be TRBD1 (5 bases). Germline-derived CDR1 and CDR2 are SEHNR and FQNEAQ (reference sequence). The CDR3 runs to 14 residues. V was pared by 5 bases and J by 1 base, with 11 bases between. The chain's CDR3 is CASSQGAANTEAFF. DNA for the CDR3: TGTGCCAGCAGCCAGGGCGCGGCGAACACTGAAGCTTTCTTT.

There are many counts of this clonotype. The chain couples TRBV7-2 to TRBJ2-1; 7 bases agree with TRBD2. Germline trimming cut 5 bases from V and 7 bases from J; bases unmatched to any gene: 5. The CDR3 has 13 amino acids. Germline V gene lookup returns CDR1 SGHTA and CDR2 FQGNSA. For the CDR3, the DNA is TGTGCCAGCAGCCCCAGGCGGGAGAATGAGCAGTTCTTC. Translating gives CASSPRRENEQFF.

V usage is TRBV7-6 and J usage is TRBJ2-2, with 14 bases fitting TRBD2. The CDR3 sequence is 17 residues long. CDR1 and CDR2 from the germline V gene are SGHVS and FNYEAQ. After removal of 5 bases from V and 3 bases from J, the junction contained 5 bases not matched to a gene. This chain's CDR3 is CASSPWTSGRHTGELFF. The CDR3, as DNA: TGTGCCAGCAGCCCCTGGACTAGCGGGAGGCACACCGGGGAGCTGTTTTTT. Full variable domain (missing parts from reference TRBV7-6 and TRBJ2-2): GAGVSQSPRYKVTKRGQDVALRCDPISGHVSLYWYRQALGQGPEFLTYFNYEAQQDKSGLPNDRFSAERPEGSISTLTIQRTEQRDSAMYRCASSPWTSGRHTGELFFGEGSRLTVL.